The present T cell receptor (beta chain) was sequenced within a study of blood T cell repertoires in COVID-19. Overall study: The United States, Italy and Spain were the sources of the acute and convalescent COVID-19 samples. Sources were T cells, B-cell-depleted T cells, or PBMCs; the material itself was cDNA or gDNA.

In the authors' methods: The assay estimated nucleated cells by amplifying reference gene primers. Measured with immunoSEQ multiplex PCR; TCRdb has only the in-frame clones, and not every one. The V and J calls and clone size are taken from that table; D and trimming were inferred from the DNA. Seen here are around 78,000 clones, approximately 88% observed once, and the top ten hold 5.8%. The clonotype originates from a man in his forties or fifties with active COVID-19. Sequencing was performed on peripheral blood.

The CDR3 is CASSDWAGPVNEQFF. In nucleotides, the CDR3 is TGTGCCAGCAGTGACTGGGCAGGGCCCGTTAATGAGCAGTTCTTC. The chain combines TRBV6-4 with TRBJ2-1, with D possibly matching TRBD1 (5 bases). Trimming pared 1 base from V and 7 bases from J, leaving 14 bases between. The CDR3 contains 15 residues. Germline CDR1 and CDR2: MRHNA and SNTAGT.